This T cell receptor beta chain was sequenced during a study of cytomegalovirus exposure and HLA in healthy donors. Background on the study: In terms of ancestry, the Caucasian-associated cluster contained about 81% of the approximately 380 genotyped donors.

V shed 6 bases and J 5 bases; nucleotides not matched to a gene: 13. The CDR3 is 16 residues long. Germline lookup yields CDR1 MNHNY and CDR2 SVGAGI (reference sequence). The primer mix had 60 Vbeta and 13 Jbeta primers. Clones were sequenced by immunoSEQ multiplex PCR, and TCRdb holds only the in-frame ones, with some missing. In the table there are roughly 180,000 clones, 78% of which are singletons. The rearrangement joins TRBV6-6 to TRBJ1-2; the match to TRBD1 covers 9 bases. The clonotype comes from a female donor in good health and CMV-seronegative. Input material: PBMCs. CDR3 residues: CASSPGTGIVIYGYTF. CDR3 DNA sequence: TGTGCCAGCAGCCCCGGGACAGGGATCGTGATTTATGGCTACACCTTC.